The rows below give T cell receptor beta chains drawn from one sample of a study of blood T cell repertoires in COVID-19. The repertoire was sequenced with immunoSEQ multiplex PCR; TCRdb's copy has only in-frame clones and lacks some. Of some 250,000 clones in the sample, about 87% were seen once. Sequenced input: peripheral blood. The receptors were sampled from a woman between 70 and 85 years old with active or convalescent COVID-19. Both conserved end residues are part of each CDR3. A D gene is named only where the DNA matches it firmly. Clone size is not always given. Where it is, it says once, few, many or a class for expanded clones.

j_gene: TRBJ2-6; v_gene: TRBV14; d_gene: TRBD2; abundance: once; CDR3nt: TGTGCCAGCAGCCCCAGAAGCGGGGGGAGCTCTGGGGCCAACGTCCTGACTTTC; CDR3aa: CASSPRSGGSSGANVLTF
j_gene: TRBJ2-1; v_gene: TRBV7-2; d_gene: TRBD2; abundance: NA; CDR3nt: TGTGCCAGCAGCTTGACTAGCGGGCTGTACAATGAGCAGTTCTTC; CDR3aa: CASSLTSGLYNEQFF
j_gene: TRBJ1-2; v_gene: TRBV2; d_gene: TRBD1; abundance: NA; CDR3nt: TGTGCCAGCAGCGATGGACAGGGATTCTATGGCTACACCTTC; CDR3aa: CASSDGQGFYGYTF
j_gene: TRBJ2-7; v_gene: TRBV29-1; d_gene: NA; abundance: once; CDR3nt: TGCAGCGTCATGAAACGGGATACCTACGAGCAGTACTTC; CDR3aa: CSVMKRDTYEQYF
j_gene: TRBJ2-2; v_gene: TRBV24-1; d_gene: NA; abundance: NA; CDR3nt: TGTGCCACCAGCCGGACTTTTAACACCGGGGAGCTGTTTTTT; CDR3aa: CATSRTFNTGELFF
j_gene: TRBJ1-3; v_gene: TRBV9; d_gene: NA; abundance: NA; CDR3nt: TGTGCCAGCAGCGTTAGGGTTGGGGCAGGAAACACCATATATTTT; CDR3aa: CASSVRVGAGNTIYF
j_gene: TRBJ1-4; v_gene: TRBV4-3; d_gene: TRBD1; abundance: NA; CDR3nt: TGCGCCAGCAGCCAAGCGACAGGGGGATCTGGAAAACTGTTTTTT; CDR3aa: CASSQATGGSGKLFF
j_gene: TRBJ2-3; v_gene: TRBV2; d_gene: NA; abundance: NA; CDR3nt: TGTGCCAGCAGCAACCGGGACAAGGCAGATACGCAGTATTTT; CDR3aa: CASSNRDKADTQYF
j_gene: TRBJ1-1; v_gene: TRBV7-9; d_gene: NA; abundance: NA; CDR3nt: TGTGCCAGCAGCTTGCTACCCCACTATGAAGCTTTCTTT; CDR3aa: CASSLLPHYEAFF
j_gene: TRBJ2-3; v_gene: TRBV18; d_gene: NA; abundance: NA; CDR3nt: TGTGCCAGCTCACCACAGGGGGTGGAAGATACGCAGTATTTT; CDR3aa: CASSPQGVEDTQYF
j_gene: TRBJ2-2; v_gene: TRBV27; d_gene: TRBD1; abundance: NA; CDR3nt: TGTGCCAGCAGTCCAGGGACAGCGAACACCGGGGAGCTGTTTTTT; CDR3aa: CASSPGTANTGELFF
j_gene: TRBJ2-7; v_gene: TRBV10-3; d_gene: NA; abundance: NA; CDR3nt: TGTGCCATCAGTGTTAACACTAGGGAGCAGTACTTC; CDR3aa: CAISVNTREQYF
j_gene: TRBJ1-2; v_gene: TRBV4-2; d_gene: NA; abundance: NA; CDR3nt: TGTGCCAGCAGCCAGAGACACGGAGGGTCCCCTAACTATGGCTACACCTTC; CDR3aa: CASSQRHGGSPNYGYTF
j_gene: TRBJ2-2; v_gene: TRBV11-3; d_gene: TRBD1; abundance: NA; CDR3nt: TGTGCCAGCAGCTTAGGACAGGGGAACACCGGGGAGCTGTTTTTT; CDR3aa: CASSLGQGNTGELFF
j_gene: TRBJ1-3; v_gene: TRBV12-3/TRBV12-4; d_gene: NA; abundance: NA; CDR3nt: TGTGCCAGCAACCCCGGTGGAAACACCATATATTTT; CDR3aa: CASNPGGNTIYF
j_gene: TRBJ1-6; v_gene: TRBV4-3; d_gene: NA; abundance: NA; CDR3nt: TGCGCCAGCAGCCAAGATGAGGCAGGGATGGCTTCACCCCTCCACTTT; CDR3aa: CASSQDEAGMASPLHF
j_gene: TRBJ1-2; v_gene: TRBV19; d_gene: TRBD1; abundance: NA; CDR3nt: TGTGCCAGTTCCGGGACAGGGGTTGGCGGCTACACCTTC; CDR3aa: CASSGTGVGGYTF
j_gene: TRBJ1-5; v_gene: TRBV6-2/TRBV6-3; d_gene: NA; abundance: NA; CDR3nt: TGTGCCAGCAGCCCGGAGGGTAGGGGGCCCCAGCATTTT; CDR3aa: CASSPEGRGPQHF
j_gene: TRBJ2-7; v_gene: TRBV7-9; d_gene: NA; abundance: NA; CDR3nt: TGTGCCAGCAGCCGCCAGGGAACCGTCGCCGAGTACTTC; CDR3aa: CASSRQGTVAEYF
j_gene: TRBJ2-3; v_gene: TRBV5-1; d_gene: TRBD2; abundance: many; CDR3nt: TGCGCCAGCAGCTGGGGACTAGCGGGGGATACGCAGTATTTT; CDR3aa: CASSWGLAGDTQYF
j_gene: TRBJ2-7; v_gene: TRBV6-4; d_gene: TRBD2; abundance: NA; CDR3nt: TGTGCCAGCAGCCCCGGGACTAGCGGCCGCTACGAGCAGTACTTC; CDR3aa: CASSPGTSGRYEQYF
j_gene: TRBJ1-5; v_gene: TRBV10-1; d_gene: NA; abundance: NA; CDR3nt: TGCGCCAGCAGTGAGTCCGGTCGGGATCAGCCCCAGCATTTT; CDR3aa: CASSESGRDQPQHF
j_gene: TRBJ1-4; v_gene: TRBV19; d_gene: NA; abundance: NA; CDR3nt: TGTGCCAGTAGTATAGGTTCGGGGGATGAAAAACTGTTTTTT; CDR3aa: CASSIGSGDEKLFF
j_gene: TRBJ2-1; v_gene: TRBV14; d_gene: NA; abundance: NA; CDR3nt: TGTGCCAGCAGCCTGGGCCTTGGCAATGAGCAGTTCTTC; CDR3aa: CASSLGLGNEQFF
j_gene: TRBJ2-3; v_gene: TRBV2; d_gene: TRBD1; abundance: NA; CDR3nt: TGTGCCACCCAGGGGGAAGCAGATACGCAGTATTTT; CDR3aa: CATQGEADTQYF
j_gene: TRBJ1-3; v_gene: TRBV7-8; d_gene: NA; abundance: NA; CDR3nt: TGTGCCAGCAGCGAAGGAGGGGTTGCCATATATTTT; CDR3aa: CASSEGGVAIYF
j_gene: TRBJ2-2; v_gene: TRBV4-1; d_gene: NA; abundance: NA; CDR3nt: TGCGCCAGCAGCCAAGAATCAGGGGCAGATGCCGGGGAGCTGTTTTTT; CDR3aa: CASSQESGADAGELFF
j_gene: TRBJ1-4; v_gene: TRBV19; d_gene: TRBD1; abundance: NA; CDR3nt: TGTGCCAGTAGTGGTGGGACGGGACAGCTTAATGAAAAACTGTTTTTT; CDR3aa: CASSGGTGQLNEKLFF
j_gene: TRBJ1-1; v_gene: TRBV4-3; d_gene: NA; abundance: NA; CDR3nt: TGCGCCAGCAGCCAGGCACAGGCTCGCACTGAAGCTTTCTTT; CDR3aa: CASSQAQARTEAFF
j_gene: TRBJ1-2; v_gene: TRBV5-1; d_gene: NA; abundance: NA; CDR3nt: TGCGCCAGCAGCGGCGACAATGACTATGGCTACACCTTC; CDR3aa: CASSGDNDYGYTF
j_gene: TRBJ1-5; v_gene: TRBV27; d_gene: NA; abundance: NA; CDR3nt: TGTGCCAGCAGCCCTCGGGGTAGCAGGCGGACGCTTTCTAGCAATCAGCCCCAGCATTTT; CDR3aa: CASSPRGSRRTLSSNQPQHF
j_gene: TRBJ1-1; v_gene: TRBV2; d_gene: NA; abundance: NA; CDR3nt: TGTGCCAGCAGTGGAATAGGGGTTGACACTGAAGCTTTCTTT; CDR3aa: CASSGIGVDTEAFF
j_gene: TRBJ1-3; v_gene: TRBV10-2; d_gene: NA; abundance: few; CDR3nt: TGCGCCAGCAGTGGTCGCGGGGACACCATATATTTT; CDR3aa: CASSGRGDTIYF
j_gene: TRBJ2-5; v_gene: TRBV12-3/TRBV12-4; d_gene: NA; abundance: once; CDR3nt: TGTGCCAGCAGTTTAAAGGGGGGGGAGACCCAGTACTTC; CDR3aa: CASSLKGGETQYF
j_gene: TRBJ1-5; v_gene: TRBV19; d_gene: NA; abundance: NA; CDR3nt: TGTGCCAGTAGTATTCGCCGACAGGCCAGAGAGAATCAGCCCCAGCATTTT; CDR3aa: CASSIRRQARENQPQHF
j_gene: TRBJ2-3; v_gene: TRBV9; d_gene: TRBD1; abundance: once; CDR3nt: TGTGCCAGCAGCCTAAGACAGGGGGAAGATACGCAGTATTTT; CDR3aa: CASSLRQGEDTQYF
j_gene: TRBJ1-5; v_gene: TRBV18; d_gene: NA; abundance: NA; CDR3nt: TGTGCCAGCTCAGGAGGCTCGGGGAGTAGCAATCAGCCCCAGCATTTT; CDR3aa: CASSGGSGSSNQPQHF
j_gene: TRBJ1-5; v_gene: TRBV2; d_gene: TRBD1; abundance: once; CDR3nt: TGTGCCAGCAGCCGGGACAGGGGAGCGAATCAGCCCCAGCATTTT; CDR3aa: CASSRDRGANQPQHF
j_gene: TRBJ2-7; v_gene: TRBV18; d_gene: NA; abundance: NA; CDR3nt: TGTGCCAGCTCACCACCTAGCGGAGGAGGGGAGCAGTACTTC; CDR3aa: CASSPPSGGGEQYF
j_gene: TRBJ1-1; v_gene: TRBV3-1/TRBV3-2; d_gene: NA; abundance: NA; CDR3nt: TGTGCCAGCAGCTTCCGGACAGAGAACACTGAAGCTTTCTTT; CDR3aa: CASSFRTENTEAFF
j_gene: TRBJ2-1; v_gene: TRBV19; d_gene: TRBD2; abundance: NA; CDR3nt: TGTGCCAGTAGTGAACTAGCGGGTAGTGAGCAGTTCTTC; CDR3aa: CASSELAGSEQFF
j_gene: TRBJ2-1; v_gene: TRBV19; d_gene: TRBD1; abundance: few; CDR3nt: TGTGCCAGTAGTATGACAGGGGTGGACAATGAGCAGTTCTTC; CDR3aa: CASSMTGVDNEQFF
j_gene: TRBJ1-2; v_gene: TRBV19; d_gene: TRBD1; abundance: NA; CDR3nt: TGTGCCAGTAGAAAAACTGGGACAGGGGACGGCTACACCTTC; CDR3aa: CASRKTGTGDGYTF
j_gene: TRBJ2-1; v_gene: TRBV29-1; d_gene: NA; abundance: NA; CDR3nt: TGCAGCGCCCACCGGCAGAGGGTGAGGAGGTACAATGAGCAGTTCTTC; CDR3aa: CSAHRQRVRRYNEQFF
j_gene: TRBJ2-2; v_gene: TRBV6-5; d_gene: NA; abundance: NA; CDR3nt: TGTGCCAGCAGGCAGGGTCGGGCCGGGGAGCTGTTTTTT; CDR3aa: CASRQGRAGELFF
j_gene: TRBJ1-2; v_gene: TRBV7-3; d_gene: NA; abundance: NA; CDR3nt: TGTGCCAGCAGCTTGTCAGGGCAGCTAAATGGCTACACCTTC; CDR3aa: CASSLSGQLNGYTF
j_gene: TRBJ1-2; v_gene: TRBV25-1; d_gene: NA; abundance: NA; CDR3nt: TGTGCCAGCAGTGAAGCCGGGACATCTGGCTACACCTTC; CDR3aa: CASSEAGTSGYTF
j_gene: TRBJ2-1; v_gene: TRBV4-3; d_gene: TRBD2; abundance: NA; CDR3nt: TGCGCCAGCAGTTCTCTAGCGGGGGGTTACAATGAGCAGTTCTTC; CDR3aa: CASSSLAGGYNEQFF
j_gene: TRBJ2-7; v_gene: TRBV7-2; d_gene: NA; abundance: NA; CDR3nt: TGTGCCAGCCTAACAAGCGGGCTGGGCCCCTACGAGCAGTACTTC; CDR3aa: CASLTSGLGPYEQYF
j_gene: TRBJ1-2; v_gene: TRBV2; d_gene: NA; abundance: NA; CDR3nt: TGTGCCAGCAGCTCTGACAGTTATGGCTACACCTTC; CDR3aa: CASSSDSYGYTF
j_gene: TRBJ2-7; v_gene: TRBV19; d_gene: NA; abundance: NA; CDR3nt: TGTGCCAGTAGTCGACTCACGAACTACGAGCAGTACTTC; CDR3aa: CASSRLTNYEQYF
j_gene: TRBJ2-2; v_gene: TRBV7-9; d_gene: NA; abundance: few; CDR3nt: TGTGCCAGCAGCTTAGCGGACACCAACACCGGGGAGCTGTTTTTT; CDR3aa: CASSLADTNTGELFF
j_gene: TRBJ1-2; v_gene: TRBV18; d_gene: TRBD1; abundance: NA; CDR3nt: TGTGCCAGCTCATCACAGGGGCGGTATGGCTACACCTTC; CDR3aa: CASSSQGRYGYTF
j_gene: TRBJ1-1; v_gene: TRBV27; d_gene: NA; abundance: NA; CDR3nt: TGTGCCAGCCGTCCCCTGGGCTCTGGGGCCGTCAAGTCTGAAGCTTTCTTT; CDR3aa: CASRPLGSGAVKSEAFF
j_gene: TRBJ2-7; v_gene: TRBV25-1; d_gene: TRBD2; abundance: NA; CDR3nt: TGTGCCAGCAGTGGCACGCCCTTTAGCGGGGGTCCCTCCTACGAGCAGTACTTC; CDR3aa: CASSGTPFSGGPSYEQYF
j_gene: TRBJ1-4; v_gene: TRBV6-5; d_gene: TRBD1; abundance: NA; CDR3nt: TGTGCCACCCGCCGGGGACAGAATAATGAAAAACTGTTTTTT; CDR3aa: CATRRGQNNEKLFF
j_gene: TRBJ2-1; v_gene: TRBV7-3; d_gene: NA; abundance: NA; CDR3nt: TGTGCCAGCAGCTTCCCAGGGTCGGGCTCCTACAATGAGCAGTTCTTC; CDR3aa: CASSFPGSGSYNEQFF
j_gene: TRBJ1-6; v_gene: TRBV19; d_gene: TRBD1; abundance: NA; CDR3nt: TGTGCCAGTAGTATCACAGGGGGCGCTACCCTCCACTTT; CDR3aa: CASSITGGATLHF
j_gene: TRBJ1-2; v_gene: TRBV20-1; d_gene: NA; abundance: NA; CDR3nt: TGCAGTGCAGGGGCGGGATATGGCTACACCTTC; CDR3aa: CSAGAGYGYTF
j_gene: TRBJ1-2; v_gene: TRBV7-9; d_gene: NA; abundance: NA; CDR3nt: TGTGCCAGCAGTCGAGGGGGTTCGACGGTATTAGGCTATGGCTACACCTTC; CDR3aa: CASSRGGSTVLGYGYTF